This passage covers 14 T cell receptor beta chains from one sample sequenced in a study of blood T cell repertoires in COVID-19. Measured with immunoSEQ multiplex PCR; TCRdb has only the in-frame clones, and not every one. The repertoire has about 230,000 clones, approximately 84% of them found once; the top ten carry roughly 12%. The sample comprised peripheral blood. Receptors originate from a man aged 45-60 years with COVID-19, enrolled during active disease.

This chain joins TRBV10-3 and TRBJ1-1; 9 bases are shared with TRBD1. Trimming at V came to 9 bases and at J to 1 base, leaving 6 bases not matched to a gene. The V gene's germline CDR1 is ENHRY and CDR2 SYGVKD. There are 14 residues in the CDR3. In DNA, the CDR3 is TGTGCCATTGGGATGACAGGGGGGAACACTGAAGCTTTCTTT. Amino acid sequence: CAIGMTGGNTEAFF.

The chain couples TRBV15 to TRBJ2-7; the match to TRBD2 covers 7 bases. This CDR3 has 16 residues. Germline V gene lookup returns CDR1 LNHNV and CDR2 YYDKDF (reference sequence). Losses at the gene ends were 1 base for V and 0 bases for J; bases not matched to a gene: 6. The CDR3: CATSRGLSGASYEQYF. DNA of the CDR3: TGTGCCACCAGCAGAGGATTAAGCGGGGCCTCCTACGAGCAGTACTTC.

The CDR3 spells CATSRGAGRNEQFF. Written as DNA, the CDR3 is TGTGCCACCAGCAGAGGGGCAGGGCGGAATGAGCAGTTCTTC. The chain employs TRBV15 and TRBJ2-1; TRBD1 might be the D (5 bases). The germline CDR1 and CDR2 sequences are LNHNV and YYDKDF (reference sequence). V was pared by 1 base and J by 7 bases, with 11 bases between. This CDR3 comprises 14 residues. The full variable domain, its missing parts supplied by reference TRBV15 and TRBJ2-1, is DAMVIQNPRYQVTQFGKPVTLSCSQTLNHNVMYWYQQKSSQAPKLLFHYYDKDFNNEADTPDNFQSRRPNTSFCFLDIRSPGLGDTAMYLCATSRGAGRNEQFFGPGTRLTVL.

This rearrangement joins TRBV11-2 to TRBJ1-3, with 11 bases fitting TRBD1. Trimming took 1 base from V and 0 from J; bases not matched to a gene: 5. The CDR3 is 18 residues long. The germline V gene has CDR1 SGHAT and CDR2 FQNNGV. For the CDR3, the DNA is TGTGCCAGCAGCTTAGTAGGGGGACAGGGGGTCTCTGGAAACACCATATATTTT. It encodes CASSLVGGQGVSGNTIYF.

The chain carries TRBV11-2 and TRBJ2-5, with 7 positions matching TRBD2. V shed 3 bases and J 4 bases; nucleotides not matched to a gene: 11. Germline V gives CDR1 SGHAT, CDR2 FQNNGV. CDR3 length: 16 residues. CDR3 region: CASSFRRELLGETQYF. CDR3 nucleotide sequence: TGTGCCAGCAGCTTCAGGCGGGAGTTATTGGGAGAGACCCAGTACTTC. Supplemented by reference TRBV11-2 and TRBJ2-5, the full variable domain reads EAGVAQSPRYKIIEKRQSVAFWCNPISGHATLYWYQQILGQGPKLLIQFQNNGVVDDSQLPKDRFSAERLKGVDSTLKIQPAKLEDSAVYLCASSFRRELLGETQYFGPGTRLLVL.

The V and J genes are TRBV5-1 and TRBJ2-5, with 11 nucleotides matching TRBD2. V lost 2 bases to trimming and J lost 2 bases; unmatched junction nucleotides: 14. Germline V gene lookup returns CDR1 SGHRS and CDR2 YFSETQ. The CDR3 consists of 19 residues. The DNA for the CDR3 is TGCGCCAGCAGCTTCCCGACTAGCGGGGCAGTATACCATCAAGAGACCCAGTACTTC. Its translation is CASSFPTSGAVYHQETQYF.

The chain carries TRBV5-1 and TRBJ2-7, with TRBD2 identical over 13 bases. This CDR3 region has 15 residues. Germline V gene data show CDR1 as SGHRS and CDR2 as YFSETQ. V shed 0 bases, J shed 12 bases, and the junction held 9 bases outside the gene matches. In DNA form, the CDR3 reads TGCGCCAGCAGCTTGGGGACTAGCGGGGGCCCTCGCGTGTACTTC. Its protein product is CASSLGTSGGPRVYF.

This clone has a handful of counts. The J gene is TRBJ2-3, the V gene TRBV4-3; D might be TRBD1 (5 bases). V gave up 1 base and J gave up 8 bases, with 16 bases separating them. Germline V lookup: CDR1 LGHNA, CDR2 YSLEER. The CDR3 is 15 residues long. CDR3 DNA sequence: TGCGCCAGCAGCCAAGCCAGGGCCTTTCATGGTACGCAGTATTTT. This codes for CASSQARAFHGTQYF.

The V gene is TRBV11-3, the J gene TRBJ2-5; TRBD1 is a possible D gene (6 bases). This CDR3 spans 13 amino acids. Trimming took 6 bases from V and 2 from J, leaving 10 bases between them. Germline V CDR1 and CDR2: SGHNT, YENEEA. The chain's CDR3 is CASSYTGQETQYF. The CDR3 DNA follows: TGTGCCAGCAGTTACACAGGGCAAGAGACCCAGTACTTC.

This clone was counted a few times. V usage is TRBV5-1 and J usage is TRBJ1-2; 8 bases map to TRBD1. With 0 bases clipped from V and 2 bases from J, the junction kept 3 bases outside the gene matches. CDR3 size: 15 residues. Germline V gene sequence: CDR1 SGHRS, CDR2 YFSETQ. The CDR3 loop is CASSLGQGTNYGYTF. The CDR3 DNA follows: TGCGCCAGCAGCTTGGGACAGGGGACCAACTATGGCTACACCTTC.

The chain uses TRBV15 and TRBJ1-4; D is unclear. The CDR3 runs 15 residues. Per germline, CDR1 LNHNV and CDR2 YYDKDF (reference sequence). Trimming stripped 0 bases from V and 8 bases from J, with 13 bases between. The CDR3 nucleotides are TGTGCCACCAGCAGAGATCACCGGGAGGACGAAAAACTGTTTTTT. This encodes CATSRDHREDEKLFF.

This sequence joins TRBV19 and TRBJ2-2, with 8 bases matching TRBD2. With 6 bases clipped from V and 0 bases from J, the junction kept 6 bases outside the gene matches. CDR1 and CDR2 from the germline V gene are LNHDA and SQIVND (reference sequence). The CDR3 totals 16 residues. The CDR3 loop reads CASRTGTRANTGELFF. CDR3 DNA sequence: TGTGCCAGTAGAACCGGGACTAGGGCGAACACCGGGGAGCTGTTTTTT.

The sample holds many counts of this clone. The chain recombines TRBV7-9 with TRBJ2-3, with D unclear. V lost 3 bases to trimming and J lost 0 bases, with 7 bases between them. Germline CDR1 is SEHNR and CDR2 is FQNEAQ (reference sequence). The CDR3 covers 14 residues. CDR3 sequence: CASSFVASTDTQYF. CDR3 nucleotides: TGTGCCAGCAGCTTTGTAGCTAGCACAGATACGCAGTATTTT.

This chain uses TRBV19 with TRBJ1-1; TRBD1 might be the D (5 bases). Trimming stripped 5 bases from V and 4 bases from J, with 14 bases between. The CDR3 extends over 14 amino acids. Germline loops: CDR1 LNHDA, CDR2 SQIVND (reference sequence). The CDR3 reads CASSPRQYLTEAFF. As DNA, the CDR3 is TGTGCCAGTAGTCCAAGACAGTACCTCACTGAAGCTTTCTTT. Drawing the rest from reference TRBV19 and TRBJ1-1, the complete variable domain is DGGITQSPKYLFRKEGQNVTLSCEQNLNHDAMYWYRQDPGQGLRLIYYSQIVNDFQKGDIAEGYSVSREKKESFPLTVTSAQKNPTAFYLCASSPRQYLTEAFFGQGTRLTVV.